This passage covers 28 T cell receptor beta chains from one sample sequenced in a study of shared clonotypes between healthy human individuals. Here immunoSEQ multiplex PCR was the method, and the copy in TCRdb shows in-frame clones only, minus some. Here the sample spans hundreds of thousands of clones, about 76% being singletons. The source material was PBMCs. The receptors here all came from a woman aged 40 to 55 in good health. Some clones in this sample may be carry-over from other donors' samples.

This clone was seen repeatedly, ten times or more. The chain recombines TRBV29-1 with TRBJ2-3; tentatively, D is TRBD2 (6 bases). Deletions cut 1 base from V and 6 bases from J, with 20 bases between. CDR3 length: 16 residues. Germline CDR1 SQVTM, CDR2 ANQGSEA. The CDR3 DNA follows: TGCAGCGTTGAAGGTGGACGTTGGGCAGGGAGGGATACGCAGTATTTT. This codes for CSVEGGRWAGRDTQYF.

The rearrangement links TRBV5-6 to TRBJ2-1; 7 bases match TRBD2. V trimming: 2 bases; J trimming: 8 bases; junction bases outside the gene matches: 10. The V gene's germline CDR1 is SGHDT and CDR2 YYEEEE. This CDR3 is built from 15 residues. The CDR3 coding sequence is TGTGCCAGCAGCTTTATAGTCTCGGGGGGTTATGAGCAGTTCTTC. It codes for CASSFIVSGGYEQFF.

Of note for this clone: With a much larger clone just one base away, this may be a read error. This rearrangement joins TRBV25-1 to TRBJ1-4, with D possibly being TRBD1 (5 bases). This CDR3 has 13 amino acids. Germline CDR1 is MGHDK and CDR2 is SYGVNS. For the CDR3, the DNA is TGTGCCAGCAGAGGGACTCCTAATGAAATACTGTTTTTT. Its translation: CASRGTPNEILFF.

DNA for the CDR3: TGTGCCAGTAGTATTCGAATAGCGGGGGTACAAGAGACCCAGTACTTC. Translating gives CASSIRIAGVQETQYF. V is TRBV19 and J is TRBJ2-5; TRBD2 matches at 9 bases. The CDR3 runs 16 residues. The germline CDR1 and CDR2 sequences are LNHDA and SQIVND (reference sequence). Germline trimming cut 3 bases from V and 2 bases from J; bases unmatched to any gene: 7.

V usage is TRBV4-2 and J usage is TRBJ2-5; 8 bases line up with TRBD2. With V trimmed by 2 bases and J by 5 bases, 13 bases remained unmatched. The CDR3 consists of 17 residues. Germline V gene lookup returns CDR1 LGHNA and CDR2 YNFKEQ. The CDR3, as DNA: TGTGCCAGCAGCCAAAGAGGTGCGGGAGGTGGGGGGGAGACCCAGTACTTC. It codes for CASSQRGAGGGGETQYF.

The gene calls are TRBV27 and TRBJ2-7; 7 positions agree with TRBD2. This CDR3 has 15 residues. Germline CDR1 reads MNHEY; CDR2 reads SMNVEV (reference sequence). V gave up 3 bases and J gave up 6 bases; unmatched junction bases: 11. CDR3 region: CASSFLSGIFSEQYF. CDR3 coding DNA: TGTGCCAGCAGTTTCCTCAGCGGGATTTTTTCCGAGCAGTACTTC.

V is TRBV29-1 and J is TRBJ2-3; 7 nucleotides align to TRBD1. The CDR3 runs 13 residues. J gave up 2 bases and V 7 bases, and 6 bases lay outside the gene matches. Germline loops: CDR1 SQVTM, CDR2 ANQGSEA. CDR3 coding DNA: TGCAGCGCCTCACAGGGGATCACAGATACGCAGTATTTT. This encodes CSASQGITDTQYF.

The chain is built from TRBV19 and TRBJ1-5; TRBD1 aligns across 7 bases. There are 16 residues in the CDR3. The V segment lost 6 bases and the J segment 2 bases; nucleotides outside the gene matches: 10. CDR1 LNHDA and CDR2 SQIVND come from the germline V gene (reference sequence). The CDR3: CASRISGTAGNQPQHF. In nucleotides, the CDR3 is TGTGCCAGTAGGATTTCCGGGACAGCCGGCAATCAGCCCCAGCATTTT.

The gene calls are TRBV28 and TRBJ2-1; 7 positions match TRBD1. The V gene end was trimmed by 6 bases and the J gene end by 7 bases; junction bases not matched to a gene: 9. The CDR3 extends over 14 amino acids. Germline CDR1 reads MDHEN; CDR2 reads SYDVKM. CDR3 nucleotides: TGTGCCAGCAGGGCCCAGGGGGAAGGTAATGAGCAGTTCTTC. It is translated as CASRAQGEGNEQFF.

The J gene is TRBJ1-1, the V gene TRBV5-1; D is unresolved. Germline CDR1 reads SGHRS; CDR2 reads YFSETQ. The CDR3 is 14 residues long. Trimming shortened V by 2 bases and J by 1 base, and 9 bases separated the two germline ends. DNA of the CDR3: TGCGCCAGCAGCTTTAACCCACCGAACACTGAAGCTTTCTTT. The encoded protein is CASSFNPPNTEAFF.

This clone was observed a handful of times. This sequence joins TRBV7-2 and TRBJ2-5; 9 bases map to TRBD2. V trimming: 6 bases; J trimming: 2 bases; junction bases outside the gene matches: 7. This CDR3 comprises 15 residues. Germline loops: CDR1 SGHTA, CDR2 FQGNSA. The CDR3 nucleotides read TGTGCCAGCAGTTCCGGGACTAGCAGGCAAGAGACCCAGTACTTC. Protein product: CASSSGTSRQETQYF.

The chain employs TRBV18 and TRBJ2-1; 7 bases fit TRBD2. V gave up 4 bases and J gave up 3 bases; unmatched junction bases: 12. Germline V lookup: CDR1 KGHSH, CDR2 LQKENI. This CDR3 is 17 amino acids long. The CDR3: CASSLLMGRENYNEQFF. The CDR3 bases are TGTGCCAGCTCACTCCTAATGGGGCGGGAGAACTACAATGAGCAGTTCTTC.

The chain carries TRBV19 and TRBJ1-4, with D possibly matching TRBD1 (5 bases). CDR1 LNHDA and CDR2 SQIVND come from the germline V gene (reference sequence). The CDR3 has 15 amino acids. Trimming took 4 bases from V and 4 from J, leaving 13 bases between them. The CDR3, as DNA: TGTGCCAGTAGTACAGGGAATACGGGTAATGAAAAACTGTTTTTT. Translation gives CASSTGNTGNEKLFF.

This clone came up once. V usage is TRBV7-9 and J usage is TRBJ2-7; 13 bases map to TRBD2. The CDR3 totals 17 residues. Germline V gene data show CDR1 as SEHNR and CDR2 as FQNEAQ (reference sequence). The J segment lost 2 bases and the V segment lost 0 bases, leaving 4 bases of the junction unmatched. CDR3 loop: CASSLAGTSGTPYEQYF. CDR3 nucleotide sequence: TGTGCCAGCAGCTTAGCCGGGACTAGCGGGACCCCCTACGAGCAGTACTTC.

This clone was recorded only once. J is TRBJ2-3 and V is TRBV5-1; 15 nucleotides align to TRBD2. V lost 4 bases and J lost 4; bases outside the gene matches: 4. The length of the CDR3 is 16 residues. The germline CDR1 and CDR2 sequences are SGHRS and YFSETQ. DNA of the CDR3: TGCGCCAGCAGCGGGCGGACTAGCGGGGGGGCAGATACGCAGTATTTT. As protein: CASSGRTSGGADTQYF.

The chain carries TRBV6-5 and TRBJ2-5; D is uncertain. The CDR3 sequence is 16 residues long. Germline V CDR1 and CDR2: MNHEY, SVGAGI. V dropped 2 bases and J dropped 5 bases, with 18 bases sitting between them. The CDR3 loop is CASSYTYASPRETQYF. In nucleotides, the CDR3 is TGTGCCAGCAGTTACACGTACGCTTCTCCGCGGGAGACCCAGTACTTC.

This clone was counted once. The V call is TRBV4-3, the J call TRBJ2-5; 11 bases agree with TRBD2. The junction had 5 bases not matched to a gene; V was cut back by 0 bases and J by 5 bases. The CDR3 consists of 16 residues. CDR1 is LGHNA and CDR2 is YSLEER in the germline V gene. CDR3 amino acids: CASSQDLAGGWETQYF. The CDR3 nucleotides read TGCGCCAGCAGCCAAGATCTAGCGGGAGGATGGGAGACCCAGTACTTC.

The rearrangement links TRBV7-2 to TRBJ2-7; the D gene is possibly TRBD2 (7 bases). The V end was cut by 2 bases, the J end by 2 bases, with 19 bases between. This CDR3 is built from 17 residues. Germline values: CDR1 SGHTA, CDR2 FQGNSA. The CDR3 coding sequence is TGTGCCAGCAGCTTAACTCCCTTCGGCGGGGGCACCTACGAGCAGTACTTC. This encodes CASSLTPFGGGTYEQYF.

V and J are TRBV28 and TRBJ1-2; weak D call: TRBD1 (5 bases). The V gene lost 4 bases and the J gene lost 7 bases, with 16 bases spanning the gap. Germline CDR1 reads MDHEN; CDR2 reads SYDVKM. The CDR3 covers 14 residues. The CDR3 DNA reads TGTGCCAGCAGTTCGGGGCCAGGGCTGGTTGGCTACACCTTC. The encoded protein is CASSSGPGLVGYTF.

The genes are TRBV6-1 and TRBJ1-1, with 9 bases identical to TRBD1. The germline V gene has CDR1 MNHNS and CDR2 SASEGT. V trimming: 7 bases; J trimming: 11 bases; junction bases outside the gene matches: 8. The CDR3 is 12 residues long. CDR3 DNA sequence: TGTGCCAGCATCTACCGGACAGGGGAGGCTTTCTTT. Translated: CASIYRTGEAFF.

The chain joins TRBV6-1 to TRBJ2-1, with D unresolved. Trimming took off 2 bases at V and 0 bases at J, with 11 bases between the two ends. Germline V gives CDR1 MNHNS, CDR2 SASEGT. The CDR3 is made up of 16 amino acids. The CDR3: CASSEFKLSSYNEQFF. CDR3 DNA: TGTGCCAGCAGTGAATTTAAACTAAGCTCCTACAATGAGCAGTTCTTC.

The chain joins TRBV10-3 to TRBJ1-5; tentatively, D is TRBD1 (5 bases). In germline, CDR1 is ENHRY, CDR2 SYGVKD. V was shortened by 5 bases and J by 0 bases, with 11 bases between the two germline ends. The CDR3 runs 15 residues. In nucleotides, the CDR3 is TGTGCCATCAGTTGGACACTTAATAGCAATCAGCCCCAGCATTTT. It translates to CAISWTLNSNQPQHF.

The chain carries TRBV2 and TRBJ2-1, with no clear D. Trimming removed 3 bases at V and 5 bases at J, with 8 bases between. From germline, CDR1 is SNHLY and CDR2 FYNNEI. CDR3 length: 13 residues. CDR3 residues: CASSEDGNNEQFF. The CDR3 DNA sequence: TGTGCCAGCAGTGAGGACGGAAACAATGAGCAGTTCTTC.

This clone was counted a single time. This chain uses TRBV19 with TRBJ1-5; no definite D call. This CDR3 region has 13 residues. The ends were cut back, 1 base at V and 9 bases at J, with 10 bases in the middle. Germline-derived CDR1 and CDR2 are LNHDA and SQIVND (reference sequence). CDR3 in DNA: TGTGCCAGTAGTATAGGCCCCCTAGGGCCCCAGCATTTT. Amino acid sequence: CASSIGPLGPQHF. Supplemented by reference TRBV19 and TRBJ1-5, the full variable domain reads DGGITQSPKYLFRKEGQNVTLSCEQNLNHDAMYWYRQDPGQGLRLIYYSQIVNDFQKGDIAEGYSVSREKKESFPLTVTSAQKNPTAFYLCASSIGPLGPQHFGDGTRLSIL.

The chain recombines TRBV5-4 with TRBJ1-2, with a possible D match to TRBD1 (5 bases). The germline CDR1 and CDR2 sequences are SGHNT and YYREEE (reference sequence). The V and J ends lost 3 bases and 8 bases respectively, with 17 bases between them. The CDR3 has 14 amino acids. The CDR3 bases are TGTGCCAGCAGCTCCTCCGGGACGGATTTCGGCTACACCTTC. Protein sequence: CASSSSGTDFGYTF.

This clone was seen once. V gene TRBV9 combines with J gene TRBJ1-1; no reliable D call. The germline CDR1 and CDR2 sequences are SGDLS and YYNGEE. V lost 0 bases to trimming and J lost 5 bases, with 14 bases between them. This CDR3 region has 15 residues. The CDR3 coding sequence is TGTGCCAGCAGCGTAGGTCCGGGAGGGAAAACTGAAGCTTTCTTT. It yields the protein CASSVGPGGKTEAFF.

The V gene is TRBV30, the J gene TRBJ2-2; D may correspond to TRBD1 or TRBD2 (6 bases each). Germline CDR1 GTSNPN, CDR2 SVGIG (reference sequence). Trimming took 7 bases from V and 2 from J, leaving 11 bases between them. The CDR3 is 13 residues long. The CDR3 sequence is CASRGVNTGELFF. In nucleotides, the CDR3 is TGTGCCTCAAGGGGGGTTAACACCGGGGAGCTGTTTTTT. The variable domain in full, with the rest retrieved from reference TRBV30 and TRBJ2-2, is SQTIHQWPATLVQPVGSPLSLECTVEGTSNPNLYWYRQAAGRGLQLLFYSVGIGQISSEVPQNLSASRPQDRQFILSSKKLLLSDSGFYLCASRGVNTGELFFGEGSRLTVL.

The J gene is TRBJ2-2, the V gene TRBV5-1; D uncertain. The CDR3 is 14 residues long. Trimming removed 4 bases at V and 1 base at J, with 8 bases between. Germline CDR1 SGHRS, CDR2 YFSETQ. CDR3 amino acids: CASSPNMNTGELFF. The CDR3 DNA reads TGCGCCAGCAGCCCTAACATGAACACCGGGGAGCTGTTTTTT.